The sequence of this T cell receptor beta chain was determined in a study of T-cell reconstitution after alpha-beta-depleted transplantation in children. It was with unique molecular identifiers that the TCRbeta library was prepared. Each CDR3 protein gets one entry after TCRdb re-called the PCR reads with MiXCR. This table has more than 200,000 distinct CDR3 sequences, over 20% appearing once. As for this clonotype: The target antigen is unknown.

Germline loops: CDR1 PRHDT, CDR2 FYEKMQ (reference sequence). The length of the CDR3 is 16 residues. With V trimmed by 5 bases and J by 4 bases, 9 bases remained unmatched. Study-level points and caveats: Diversity and T-cell counts at one year after transplant derived mostly from new T cells. As was reported, about two months after transplant, alpha-beta T cells came from several hundred expanded graft clones.

This sequence was found in a girl aged 2 to 10 with Fanconi anemia, due to receive a stem cell transplant. Sequenced here: PBMCs, sampled before TCRalphabeta/CD19-depleted stem cell transplant. The chain links TRBV13 to TRBJ1-5, with TRBD1 matching 9 bases. The CDR3 DNA follows: TGTGCCAGCAGCCCCGGGACAGGGCCTACTAATCAGCCCCAGCATTTT. It yields the protein CASSPGTGPTNQPQHF.